A selection of T cell receptor beta chains follows, all from one sample in a study of OX40 agonist ivuxolimab in advanced cancers. Profiled with immunoSEQ multiplex PCR; TCRdb holds only in-frame clones, not every one. Here the sample spans about 50,000 clones, approximately 89% being singletons. The input for sequencing was CD4+ or CD8+ T cells sorted from blood, taken in a trial of the OX40 agonist ivuxolimab. These receptors all stem from an adult with an advanced solid tumor such as melanoma, head and neck, liver or kidney cancer. The CDR3 runs from the conserved cysteine through the conserved F or W. Each record gives: J gene, clone size, D gene, V gene, CDR3 protein, CDR3 DNA. D genes are given only for firm matches. Clone size is stated in some rows and not others, as once, few, many or a class when expanded.

j_call: TRBJ2-3
clone_size: .
d_call: TRBD2
v_call: TRBV25-1
cdr3_aa: CASHRGGTDTQYF
cdr3_nt: TGTGCCAGTCATCGGGGGGGCACAGATACGCAGTATTTT

j_call: TRBJ2-1
clone_size: .
d_call: TRBD1
v_call: TRBV6-5
cdr3_aa: CASSSDRTSYNEQFF
cdr3_nt: TGTGCCAGCAGTTCGGACAGGACTTCCTACAATGAGCAGTTCTTC

j_call: TRBJ1-1
clone_size: .
d_call: .
v_call: TRBV27
cdr3_aa: CASSPKGGTPLGTEAFF
cdr3_nt: TGTGCCAGCAGTCCGAAGGGGGGGACACCCCTTGGCACTGAAGCTTTCTTT

j_call: TRBJ2-3
clone_size: .
d_call: .
v_call: TRBV6-1
cdr3_aa: CASSETAPPRTDTQYF
cdr3_nt: TGTGCCAGCAGTGAAACTGCTCCCCCCAGGACAGATACGCAGTATTTT

j_call: TRBJ2-7
clone_size: .
d_call: .
v_call: TRBV19
cdr3_aa: CASSMRGEQYF
cdr3_nt: TGTGCCAGTAGTATGCGAGGCGAGCAGTACTTC

j_call: TRBJ2-1
clone_size: .
d_call: .
v_call: TRBV7-3
cdr3_aa: CASSPTRNYNEQFF
cdr3_nt: TGTGCCAGCAGCCCCACAAGGAACTACAATGAGCAGTTCTTC

j_call: TRBJ2-5
clone_size: .
d_call: .
v_call: TRBV10-2
cdr3_aa: CASSESRPAETQYF
cdr3_nt: TGCGCCAGCAGTGAGTCTAGACCGGCGGAGACCCAGTACTTC

j_call: TRBJ2-7
clone_size: .
d_call: .
v_call: TRBV29-1
cdr3_aa: CSVVLSQNPYEQYF
cdr3_nt: TGCAGCGTTGTTTTAAGTCAGAACCCCTACGAGCAGTACTTC

j_call: TRBJ2-7
clone_size: .
d_call: .
v_call: TRBV27
cdr3_aa: CASGFPYEQYF
cdr3_nt: TGTGCCAGCGGATTTCCCTACGAGCAGTACTTC

j_call: TRBJ1-6
clone_size: .
d_call: .
v_call: TRBV4-1
cdr3_aa: CASSPGVSDNSPLHF
cdr3_nt: TGCGCCAGCAGCCCAGGTGTTTCAGATAATTCACCCCTCCACTTT

j_call: TRBJ2-1
clone_size: .
d_call: TRBD2
v_call: TRBV5-1
cdr3_aa: CASSAWGTSGRAPGSYNEQFF
cdr3_nt: TGCGCCAGCAGCGCTTGGGGGACTAGCGGGAGGGCTCCTGGCTCCTACAATGAGCAGTTCTTC

j_call: TRBJ2-2
clone_size: .
d_call: .
v_call: TRBV4-1
cdr3_aa: CASSLPGGQNTGELFF
cdr3_nt: TGCGCCAGCAGCCTCCCCGGGGGGCAGAACACCGGGGAGCTGTTTTTT

j_call: TRBJ2-2
clone_size: .
d_call: .
v_call: TRBV29-1
cdr3_aa: CSGRPVSDTGELFF
cdr3_nt: TGCAGCGGACGCCCGGTTTCGGACACCGGGGAGCTGTTTTTT

j_call: TRBJ2-1
clone_size: .
d_call: .
v_call: TRBV9
cdr3_aa: CASSEAGGVDEQFF
cdr3_nt: TGTGCCAGCAGCGAAGCCGGGGGAGTTGATGAGCAGTTCTTC

j_call: TRBJ2-7
clone_size: once
d_call: .
v_call: TRBV11-2
cdr3_aa: CASSLGTTGYEQYF
cdr3_nt: TGTGCCAGCAGCTTAGGCACTACTGGCTACGAGCAGTACTTC

j_call: TRBJ2-2
clone_size: few
d_call: TRBD1
v_call: TRBV5-1
cdr3_aa: CASSLPGQGANGELFF
cdr3_nt: TGCGCCAGCAGCTTACCGGGACAGGGGGCGAACGGGGAGCTGTTTTTT

j_call: TRBJ1-3
clone_size: .
d_call: .
v_call: TRBV11-2
cdr3_aa: CASRTGLSGNTIYF
cdr3_nt: TGTGCCAGCAGGACAGGTCTCTCTGGAAACACCATATATTTT

j_call: TRBJ2-1
clone_size: once
d_call: .
v_call: TRBV6-1
cdr3_aa: CASSILSSYNEQFF
cdr3_nt: TGTGCCAGCAGCATTCTCAGCTCCTACAATGAGCAGTTCTTC

j_call: TRBJ2-7
clone_size: .
d_call: .
v_call: TRBV27
cdr3_aa: CASSRQALLYEQYF
cdr3_nt: TGTGCCAGCAGCCGACAGGCCCTTCTCTACGAGCAGTACTTC

j_call: TRBJ2-1
clone_size: .
d_call: TRBD1
v_call: TRBV6-1
cdr3_aa: CASSAQIRDSFWIDEQFF
cdr3_nt: TGTGCCAGCAGTGCACAGATCCGGGACAGTTTTTGGATAGATGAGCAGTTCTTC

j_call: TRBJ2-1
clone_size: .
d_call: TRBD2
v_call: TRBV4-3
cdr3_aa: CASSQSPSSGLSYNEQFF
cdr3_nt: TGCGCCAGCAGCCAATCCCCCTCTAGCGGACTCTCCTACAATGAGCAGTTCTTC

j_call: TRBJ2-7
clone_size: .
d_call: .
v_call: TRBV11-2
cdr3_aa: CASSFGSTYEQYF
cdr3_nt: TGTGCCAGCAGCTTCGGCAGTACCTACGAGCAGTACTTC

j_call: TRBJ2-5
clone_size: .
d_call: .
v_call: TRBV7-7
cdr3_aa: CASSEGGIQTQYF
cdr3_nt: TGTGCCAGCAGCGAAGGAGGTATTCAGACCCAGTACTTC

j_call: TRBJ2-5
clone_size: .
d_call: TRBD1
v_call: TRBV28
cdr3_aa: CASSLEQGVLWAQYF
cdr3_nt: TGTGCCAGCAGTTTAGAACAGGGGGTCTTATGGGCCCAGTACTTC

j_call: TRBJ2-1
clone_size: medium-sized
d_call: TRBD2
v_call: TRBV5-1
cdr3_aa: CASSTSSGSHNEQFF
cdr3_nt: TGCGCCAGCAGTACGAGTAGCGGGAGTCACAATGAGCAGTTCTTC

j_call: TRBJ1-6
clone_size: .
d_call: .
v_call: TRBV6-5
cdr3_aa: CASSYSAVYNSPLHF
cdr3_nt: TGTGCCAGCAGTTACTCGGCAGTGTATAATTCACCCCTCCACTTT

j_call: TRBJ1-5
clone_size: .
d_call: TRBD1
v_call: TRBV4-1
cdr3_aa: CASSQGTGNWPQHF
cdr3_nt: TGCGCCAGCAGCCAAGGGACAGGGAATTGGCCCCAGCATTTT

j_call: TRBJ1-2
clone_size: .
d_call: TRBD1
v_call: TRBV5-5
cdr3_aa: CASSPGQRNLYYGYTF
cdr3_nt: TGTGCCAGCAGCCCGGGACAGCGGAACCTATACTATGGCTACACCTTC

j_call: TRBJ1-3
clone_size: .
d_call: .
v_call: TRBV6-4
cdr3_aa: CASSESQGSGNTIYF
cdr3_nt: TGTGCCAGCAGTGAGAGCCAGGGCTCTGGAAACACCATATATTTT

j_call: TRBJ2-3
clone_size: .
d_call: TRBD1
v_call: TRBV7-9
cdr3_aa: CASMPRGRGTDTQYF
cdr3_nt: TGTGCCAGCATGCCCAGGGGGCGAGGCACAGATACGCAGTATTTT

j_call: TRBJ2-2
clone_size: .
d_call: .
v_call: TRBV6-1
cdr3_aa: CASQEGLGTGELFF
cdr3_nt: TGTGCCAGCCAGGAGGGCCTGGGCACCGGGGAGCTGTTTTTT

j_call: TRBJ2-7
clone_size: .
d_call: TRBD1
v_call: TRBV13
cdr3_aa: CASSLAMDRRPEAYEQYF
cdr3_nt: TGTGCCAGCAGCTTAGCAATGGACAGGAGGCCGGAAGCCTACGAGCAGTACTTC

j_call: TRBJ1-1
clone_size: .
d_call: .
v_call: TRBV9
cdr3_aa: CASSVGIKNTEAFF
cdr3_nt: TGTGCCAGCAGCGTCGGGATAAAGAACACTGAAGCTTTCTTT

j_call: TRBJ2-7
clone_size: .
d_call: TRBD2
v_call: TRBV7-8
cdr3_aa: CASSFPRGTSGSYEQYF
cdr3_nt: TGTGCCAGCAGCTTCCCTCGGGGGACTAGCGGGAGTTACGAGCAGTACTTC

j_call: TRBJ1-5
clone_size: .
d_call: .
v_call: TRBV2
cdr3_aa: CASKLWTHQGQPQHF
cdr3_nt: TGTGCCAGCAAATTATGGACGCACCAAGGTCAGCCCCAGCATTTT

j_call: TRBJ2-4
clone_size: .
d_call: .
v_call: TRBV15
cdr3_aa: CATSFPPGGVKNIQYF
cdr3_nt: TGTGCCACCAGCTTCCCCCCTGGGGGTGTCAAAAACATTCAGTACTTC

j_call: TRBJ2-7
clone_size: .
d_call: TRBD2
v_call: TRBV6-5
cdr3_aa: CASSYDSGSASYEQYF
cdr3_nt: TGTGCCAGCAGTTACGATAGCGGGAGTGCTTCCTACGAGCAGTACTTC

j_call: TRBJ2-7
clone_size: .
d_call: .
v_call: TRBV5-8
cdr3_aa: CASSLRAGPYEQYF
cdr3_nt: TGTGCCAGCAGCTTGCGAGCGGGCCCGTACGAGCAGTACTTC

j_call: TRBJ1-1
clone_size: .
d_call: .
v_call: TRBV14
cdr3_aa: CASSQERRRGAPRPNTEAFF
cdr3_nt: TGTGCCAGCAGCCAAGAAAGGCGCCGGGGGGCACCCCGACCGAACACTGAAGCTTTCTTT

j_call: TRBJ2-5
clone_size: once
d_call: .
v_call: TRBV28
cdr3_aa: CASRRVAGKETQYF
cdr3_nt: TGTGCCAGCAGAAGGGTCGCAGGGAAAGAGACCCAGTACTTC